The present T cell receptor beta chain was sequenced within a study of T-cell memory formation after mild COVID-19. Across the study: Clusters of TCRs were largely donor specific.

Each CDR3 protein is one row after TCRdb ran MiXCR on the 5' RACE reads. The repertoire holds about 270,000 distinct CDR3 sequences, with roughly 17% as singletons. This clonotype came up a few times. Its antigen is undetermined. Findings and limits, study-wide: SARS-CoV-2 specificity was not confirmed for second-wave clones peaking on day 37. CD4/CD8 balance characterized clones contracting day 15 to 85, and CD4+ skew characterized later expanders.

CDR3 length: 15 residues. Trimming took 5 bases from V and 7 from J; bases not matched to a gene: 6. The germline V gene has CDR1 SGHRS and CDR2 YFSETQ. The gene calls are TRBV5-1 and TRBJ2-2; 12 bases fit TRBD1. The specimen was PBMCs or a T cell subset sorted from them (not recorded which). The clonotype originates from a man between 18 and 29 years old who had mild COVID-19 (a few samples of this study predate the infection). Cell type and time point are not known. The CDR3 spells CASSTGQGASGELFF. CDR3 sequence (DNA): TGCGCCAGCAGTACGGGACAGGGGGCTAGCGGGGAGCTGTTTTTT.